This T cell receptor beta chain derives from a study of response to subunit inactivated influenza vaccine (dated by TCRdb to about 2018). Study-wide context: To follow how T cells responded to a trivalent subunit inactivated influenza vaccine, the researchers relied on deep quantitative profiling of the T cell receptor repertoire. Results the study describes overall, beyond this receptor: According to the authors, only a limited number of new T cells may be recruited by each seasonal influenza vaccination.

CDR1 SQVTM and CDR2 ANQGSEA were looked up in the germline V gene. V is cut back by 3 bases and J by 4 bases, with 7 bases in the junction unmatched. Including the terminal cysteine and phenylalanine, the CDR3 comprises 15 residues. Just CDR3 DNA is preserved here, 45 bases in frame from base 1. The library was made by RT-PCR. The data were produced on an Illumina HiSeq 2500. Using fastp at Q25 and MiXCR, TCRdb reprocessed the public reads and kept productive beta chains. Each entry is one CDR3 protein sequence, shown with its most common DNA and genes. Here the sample has hundreds of thousands of distinct CDR3 sequences; 10% to 15% occur a single time. More than 8.5% of the sample rests with the top ten. This clonotype has just a few counts. This receptor's antigen is unknown. Base quality data are lacking; no much larger clone is found one base away.

The sequence was obtained from a man in his fifties who received an inactivated influenza vaccine. Donor details come from another sample of the same person, matched by shared clones. This material consisted of PBMCs from blood, taken on the day of vaccination. The rearranged chain carries TRBV29-1 and TRBJ2-3; 10 bases in between match TRBD1. The DNA is as follows: TGCAGCGTTGATACCGGGACAGGGGTCGCAGATACGCAGTATTTT. This is translated as CSVDTGTGVADTQYF.